This T cell receptor (beta chain) emerged from a study of early T cells in non-severe SARS-CoV-2 infection. Individual cDNA molecules received unique molecular identifiers during library preparation. TCRdb redid the calling of the 5' RACE reads with MiXCR, one entry per CDR3 protein. The repertoire consists of more than 65,000 distinct CDR3 sequences, with approximately 15% occurring once and the leading ten covering 1.4%. Study-wide results and limits: CD4 and private specificities were missed by VDJdb matching, which favored anti-spike CD8 responses.

Germline-derived CDR1 and CDR2 are DFQATT and SNEGSKA (reference sequence). Trimming took off 3 bases at V and 6 bases at J, with 9 bases between the two ends. The CDR3 contains 12 residues. With regard to this clonotype: Its antigen is unidentified.

The sequencing input was whole blood. The rearrangement links TRBV20-1 to TRBJ1-5, with D perhaps TRBD1 (5 bases). The clonotype was recovered from an adult who was a healthcare worker with PCR-confirmed SARS-CoV-2 infection or an uninfected control (not recorded which). The CDR3 here is CSASGGGQPQHF. The DNA of the CDR3 is TGCAGTGCTAGTGGCGGGGGTCAGCCCCAGCATTTT.